This is a list of T cell receptor beta chains from one sample in a study of CD8+ T cells in alopecia areata. The protocol was immunoSEQ multiplex PCR, while the TCRdb copy is restricted to in-frame clones and leaves out a portion. The data show about 210,000 clones, approximately 65% seen once. This sample comprised CD4+ T cells sorted from blood, obtained at week 44, from a patient treated with tofacitinib. The source is a human donor with alopecia areata. Both conserved end residues are part of each CDR3. The order of the fields is J gene, V gene, CDR3 length, D gene, clone size, CDR3 DNA, CDR3 protein. A D gene is named only where the DNA matches it firmly. Some rows mark clone size as missing; the rest say once, few, many or name a class of expanded clone.

J: TRBJ2-2; V: TRBV30; length: 15; D: -; size: -; DNA: TGTGCCTGGAGTGTACACATGGGGGGATCCGGGGAGCTGTTTTTT; CDR3: CAWSVHMGGSGELFF
J: TRBJ1-5; V: TRBV13; length: 16; D: -; size: -; DNA: TGTGCCAGCAGCTTATCAGGGACCGGTAGCAATCAGCCCCAGCATTTT; CDR3: CASSLSGTGSNQPQHF
J: TRBJ1-5; V: TRBV7-3; length: 16; D: TRBD1; size: -; DNA: TGTGCCAGCAGCTTAGTGGACAGGGGGCATGGTCAGCCCCAGCATTTT; CDR3: CASSLVDRGHGQPQHF
J: TRBJ2-3; V: TRBV19; length: 15; D: -; size: -; DNA: TGTGCCAGTAGCAGGTCGTCTACTAGCACAGATACGCAGTATTTT; CDR3: CASSRSSTSTDTQYF
J: TRBJ2-7; V: TRBV2; length: 13; D: -; size: -; DNA: TGTGCCAGCAGTTTGCGGTCGACCTACGAGCAGTACTTC; CDR3: CASSLRSTYEQYF
J: TRBJ2-1; V: TRBV6-5; length: 12; D: TRBD1; size: few; DNA: TGTGCCAGCAGCAACAGGGGCTATGAGCAGTTCTTC; CDR3: CASSNRGYEQFF
J: TRBJ2-5; V: TRBV6-5; length: 13; D: -; size: -; DNA: TGTGCCAGCAGTTCACCTAGCATGAAGACCCAGTACTTC; CDR3: CASSSPSMKTQYF
J: TRBJ1-4; V: TRBV2; length: 11; D: -; size: -; DNA: TGTGCCAGCAGGGAACAAGGGGAACTGTTTTTT; CDR3: CASREQGELFF
J: TRBJ2-1; V: TRBV5-6; length: 14; D: TRBD1; size: -; DNA: TGTGCCAGCAGTCGGGACAGGGGGATGTATGAGCAGTTCTTC; CDR3: CASSRDRGMYEQFF
J: TRBJ1-1; V: TRBV10-3; length: 13; D: -; size: -; DNA: TGTGCCATCAGTGAACCCCCGGACACTGAAGCTTTCTTT; CDR3: CAISEPPDTEAFF
J: TRBJ2-3; V: TRBV29-1; length: 13; D: TRBD1; size: -; DNA: TGCAGCGCACGACAGGGGATCACAGATACGCAGTATTTT; CDR3: CSARQGITDTQYF
J: TRBJ2-7; V: TRBV29-1; length: 13; D: -; size: -; DNA: TGCAGCGTTGAAATTGATCGGGGAAGCGAGCAGTACTTC; CDR3: CSVEIDRGSEQYF
J: TRBJ1-1; V: TRBV15; length: 15; D: -; size: -; DNA: TGTGCCACCAGCAGAGAGACAGCTATGAACACTGAAGCTTTCTTT; CDR3: CATSRETAMNTEAFF
J: TRBJ2-4; V: TRBV29-1; length: 11; D: -; size: -; DNA: TGCAGCGTTGTGGGGGTGGACATTCAGTACTTC; CDR3: CSVVGVDIQYF
J: TRBJ2-5; V: TRBV9; length: 13; D: -; size: -; DNA: TGTGCCAGCAGCCCAGGGGTATACGAGACCCAGTACTTC; CDR3: CASSPGVYETQYF
J: TRBJ1-1; V: TRBV29-1; length: 12; D: TRBD1; size: few; DNA: TGCAGCGTGGGACAGTACGGCACTGAAGCTTTCTTT; CDR3: CSVGQYGTEAFF
J: TRBJ2-2; V: TRBV30; length: 14; D: -; size: -; DNA: TGTGCCTGGGGGTCCCCACTCCCACCGGGGGAGCTGTTTTTT; CDR3: CAWGSPLPPGELFF
J: TRBJ1-2; V: TRBV25-1; length: 15; D: TRBD1; size: -; DNA: TGTGCCAGCAGTGACCCAGGGGGCGCCGTGGGGGGCTACACCTTC; CDR3: CASSDPGGAVGGYTF
J: TRBJ2-1; V: TRBV2; length: 17; D: TRBD2; size: many; DNA: TGTGCCAGCGGCTCGTTAGTCCCCGGGAGGGGTTACAATGAGCAGTTCTTC; CDR3: CASGSLVPGRGYNEQFF
J: TRBJ1-5; V: TRBV29-1; length: 13; D: TRBD1; size: -; DNA: TGCAGCGTGGGGGACAGAGCCAATCAGCCCCAGCATTTT; CDR3: CSVGDRANQPQHF
J: TRBJ2-5; V: TRBV29-1; length: 11; D: TRBD2; size: -; DNA: TGCAGCGCCGGCGGGGGAGAGACCCAGTACTTC; CDR3: CSAGGGETQYF
J: TRBJ1-5; V: TRBV27; length: 13; D: -; size: -; DNA: TGTGCCAGCAGTCCGCGCGTTAATCAGCCCCAGCATTTT; CDR3: CASSPRVNQPQHF
J: TRBJ2-4; V: TRBV7-9; length: 13; D: -; size: -; DNA: TGTGCCAGCAGCCTCCGGCAAGGAGACATTCAGTACTTC; CDR3: CASSLRQGDIQYF
J: TRBJ1-4; V: TRBV7-2; length: 15; D: -; size: few; DNA: TGTGCCAGCAGCTTACGTCCGGGGGCAGGGGAAAAACTGTTTTTT; CDR3: CASSLRPGAGEKLFF
J: TRBJ1-5; V: TRBV5-6; length: 16; D: TRBD1; size: few; DNA: TGTGCCAGCAGCTTGAGGGGCCAGGGGGCGTTTCAGCCCCAGCATTTT; CDR3: CASSLRGQGAFQPQHF
J: TRBJ2-5; V: TRBV5-6; length: 13; D: -; size: -; DNA: TGTGCCAGCAGCCCCCGGCCTCAAGAGACCCAGTACTTC; CDR3: CASSPRPQETQYF
J: TRBJ1-6; V: TRBV7-2; length: 18; D: -; size: -; DNA: TGTGCCAGCAGCTTAGCGAACTCGCGGGGGTCCTATAATTCACCCCTCCACTTT; CDR3: CASSLANSRGSYNSPLHF
J: TRBJ1-1; V: TRBV29-1; length: 10; D: -; size: few; DNA: TGCAGCGGCGACGAGGGTGAAGCTTTCTTT; CDR3: CSGDEGEAFF
J: TRBJ2-1; V: TRBV5-1; length: 16; D: TRBD2; size: once; DNA: TGCGCCAGCAGCTTCGGACTAGCGGGAGGGCACAATGAGCAGTTCTTC; CDR3: CASSFGLAGGHNEQFF
J: TRBJ2-5; V: TRBV15; length: 12; D: -; size: few; DNA: TGTGCCACAGGCCCGTACCAAGAGACCCAGTACTTC; CDR3: CATGPYQETQYF
J: TRBJ2-1; V: TRBV5-1; length: 14; D: -; size: few; DNA: TGCGCCAGCAGCTCCCCCGGGGTGGACAATGAGCAGTTCTTC; CDR3: CASSSPGVDNEQFF
J: TRBJ1-1; V: TRBV9; length: 13; D: TRBD1; size: -; DNA: TGTGCCAGCAGCGACAGACAGGGGACTGAAGCTTTCTTT; CDR3: CASSDRQGTEAFF
J: TRBJ1-1; V: TRBV4-1; length: 15; D: -; size: -; DNA: TGCGCCAGCAGCCAAGATTACCGGGCGGACACTGAAGCTTTCTTT; CDR3: CASSQDYRADTEAFF
J: TRBJ2-2; V: TRBV21-1; length: 15; D: -; size: -; DNA: TGTGCCAGCCAGGGGGAGGAGGGGCCCACCGGGGAGCTGTTTTTT; CDR3: CASQGEEGPTGELFF